The 12 T cell receptor beta chains reported below all come from one sample, sequenced in a study of blood T cell repertoires in COVID-19. Assay: immunoSEQ multiplex PCR; the TCRdb copy retains only in-frame clones and omits some. The sample includes about 370,000 clones, more than 80% of them seen just once. The sequenced material came from PBMCs or T cells enriched from blood (not recorded which). These receptors came from a man in his late teens or twenties who had recovered from COVID-19.

The chain combines TRBV7-9 with TRBJ1-5; 7 bases are shared with TRBD1. CDR3 size: 18 residues. V was clipped by 5 bases and J by 1 base; unmatched bases: 14. Germline V gene sequence: CDR1 SEHNR, CDR2 FQNEAQ (reference sequence). The CDR3 region is CASSPQYRGGESNQPQHF. DNA of the CDR3: TGTGCCAGCAGCCCCCAATACAGGGGTGGGGAAAGCAATCAGCCCCAGCATTTT.

The chain employs TRBV6-5 and TRBJ2-5; TRBD1 agrees at 9 bases. This CDR3 has 14 residues. V lost 7 bases to trimming and J lost 5 bases; unmatched junction nucleotides: 8. Germline V CDR1 and CDR2: MNHEY, SVGAGI. CDR3 coding DNA: TGTGCCAGCAAGGATTCAGGGACAGGGGAGACCCAGTACTTC. Its translation: CASKDSGTGETQYF.

V is TRBV6-5 and J is TRBJ1-2, with 11 positions matching TRBD1. V trimming: 4 bases; J trimming: 5 bases; junction bases outside the gene matches: 6. This CDR3 has 15 residues. Per the germline V gene, CDR1 is MNHEY and CDR2 is SVGAGI. CDR3 DNA sequence: TGTGCCAGCAGTTCGGACAGGGGGCGCGTTTATGGCTACACCTTC. As protein: CASSSDRGRVYGYTF.

V is TRBV4-3 and J is TRBJ2-3; 8 bases match TRBD1. Germline CDR1 is LGHNA and CDR2 is YSLEER. The V and J ends lost 0 bases and 7 bases, in that order; junction bases with no gene match: 6. The CDR3 is made up of 15 amino acids. CDR3 protein: CASSQESGGEHTQYF. In nucleotides, the CDR3 is TGCGCCAGCAGCCAAGAGTCAGGGGGCGAGCATACGCAGTATTTT.

This clone was seen only once. The rearrangement links TRBV5-1 to TRBJ2-1; 7 bases match TRBD1. J gave up 0 bases and V 0 bases, and 3 bases lay outside the gene matches. Germline CDR1 is SGHRS and CDR2 is YFSETQ. The CDR3 has 16 residues. The CDR3 DNA is TGCGCCAGCAGCTTGGACAGGGGCAGCTCCTACAATGAGCAGTTCTTC. This encodes CASSLDRGSSYNEQFF. Filled out from reference TRBV5-1 and TRBJ2-1, the complete variable domain reads KAGVTQTPRYLIKTRGQQVTLSCSPISGHRSVSWYQQTPGQGLQFLFEYFSETQRNKGNFPGRFSGRQFSNSRSEMNVSTLELGDSALYLCASSLDRGSSYNEQFFGPGTRLTVL.

Worth noting for this clone: The sample carries other DNA sequences with the same CDR3. The V gene is TRBV7-3, the J gene TRBJ2-3; D is unclear. CDR1 is SGHTA and CDR2 is FQGTGA in the germline V gene. The CDR3 totals 13 residues. The germline V and J ends were trimmed by 0 bases and 1 base, with 2 bases remaining between them. The CDR3 protein is CASSLTGTDTQYF. The CDR3 nucleotides are TGTGCCAGCAGCTTAACCGGCACAGATACGCAGTATTTT.

The V gene is TRBV7-9, the J gene TRBJ1-6; D is unresolved. The CDR3 spans 13 residues. V was cut by 3 bases and J by 8 bases, with 8 bases left in between. Germline loops: CDR1 SEHNR, CDR2 FQNEAQ (reference sequence). As DNA, the CDR3 is TGTGCCAGCAGCTTGGTCCCGGATTCACCCCTCCACTTT. Translating it yields CASSLVPDSPLHF.

The chain joins TRBV3-1 (or the pseudogene TRBV3-2) to TRBJ1-2, with unresolved D. V shed 4 bases and J shed 8 bases, with 11 bases lying between them. Germline V gene sequence: CDR1 LGHDT, CDR2 YNNKEL (reference sequence). The CDR3 spans 12 residues. CDR3 sequence reads: CASSPGEGGYTF. In DNA form, the CDR3 reads TGTGCCAGCAGCCCGGGAGAGGGAGGCTACACCTTC.

The chain employs TRBV6-1 and TRBJ2-2, with 10 bases matching TRBD1. CDR3 length: 17 amino acids. In germline, CDR1 is MNHNS, CDR2 SASEGT. J was trimmed by 3 bases and V by 4 bases; bases with no gene match: 8. The CDR3 is CASSVRWTGGDTGELFF. The CDR3 region has the DNA TGTGCCAGCAGTGTAAGGTGGACAGGGGGTGACACCGGGGAGCTGTTTTTT.

V gene TRBV2 combines with J gene TRBJ1-1, with D tentatively TRBD1 (5 bases). Germline CDR1 reads SNHLY; CDR2 reads FYNNEI. V lost 6 bases and J 1 base, leaving 12 bases between the germline ends. The CDR3 length is 14 residues. The CDR3 region has the DNA TGTGCCAGCAGCAAAAGGCAGGGGAACACTGAAGCTTTCTTT. This encodes CASSKRQGNTEAFF. Combining the CDR3 with reference TRBV2 and TRBJ1-1 gives the whole variable domain EPEVTQTPSHQVTQMGQEVILRCVPISNHLYFYWYRQILGQKVEFLVSFYNNEISEKSEIFDDQFSVERPDGSNFTLKIRSTKLEDSAMYFCASSKRQGNTEAFFGQGTRLTVV.

This chain links TRBV10-1 with TRBJ2-5; a weak D match, TRBD2 (6 bases). Germline CDR1 reads WNHNN; CDR2 reads SYGVQD (reference sequence). V shed 0 bases and J shed 7 bases, with 9 bases lying between them. This CDR3 spans 13 amino acids. The CDR3 here is CASSESSGGTQYF. As DNA, the CDR3 is TGCGCCAGCAGTGAGTCTAGCGGCGGGACCCAGTACTTC.

V is TRBV7-8 and J is TRBJ2-4; D perhaps matches TRBD2 (7 bases). Germline CDR1 SGHVS, CDR2 FQNEAQ. With 2 bases removed from V and 6 bases from J, the gap between germline ends came to 17 bases. This CDR3 has 16 amino acids. The CDR3 here is CASSLNGGLEGNIQYF. CDR3 coding DNA: TGTGCCAGCAGCTTAAACGGGGGGCTGGAGGGAAACATTCAGTACTTC.